The entry below gives a single T cell receptor (beta chain) sequence along with its context. The data are from a study of blood T cell repertoires in COVID-19. The wider study: The study drew acute and convalescent COVID-19 samples from the United States, Italy and Spain. From T cells, B-cell-depleted T cells, or PBMCs came the material, which was cDNA or gDNA.

CDR1 and CDR2 from the germline V gene are SEHNR and FQNEAQ (reference sequence). Trimming took 4 bases from V and 4 from J; bases not matched to a gene: 5. The CDR3 is 14 residues long. Sequencing was performed with immunoSEQ multiplex PCR; in TCRdb, only in-frame clones are kept and a portion is missing. The table shows some 14,000 clones, with approximately 72% occurring only once. The sequence derives from an elderly woman with acute or convalescent COVID-19. V usage is TRBV7-9 and J usage is TRBJ1-1; 8 bases map to TRBD1. The sequenced material came from peripheral blood. Written as DNA, the CDR3 is TGTGCCAGCAGCTCTACAGGGGGTACCACTGAAGCTTTCTTT. The encoded protein is CASSSTGGTTEAFF.